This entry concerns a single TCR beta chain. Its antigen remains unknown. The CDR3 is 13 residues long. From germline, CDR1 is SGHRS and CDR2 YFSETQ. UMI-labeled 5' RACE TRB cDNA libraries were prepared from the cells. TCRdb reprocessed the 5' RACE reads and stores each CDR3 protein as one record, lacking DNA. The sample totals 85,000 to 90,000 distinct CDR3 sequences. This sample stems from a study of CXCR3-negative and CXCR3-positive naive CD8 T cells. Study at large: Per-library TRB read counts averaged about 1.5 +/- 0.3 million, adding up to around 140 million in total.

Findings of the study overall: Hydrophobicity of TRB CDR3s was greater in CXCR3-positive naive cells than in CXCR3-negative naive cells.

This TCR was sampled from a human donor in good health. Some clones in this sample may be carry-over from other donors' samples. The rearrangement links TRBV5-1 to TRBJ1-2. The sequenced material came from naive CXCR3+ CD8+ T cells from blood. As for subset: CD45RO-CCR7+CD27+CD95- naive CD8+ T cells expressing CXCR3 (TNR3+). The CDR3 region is CASSLDSNYGYTF.